These 31 T cell receptor beta chains originate from one sample sequenced in a study of siplizumab effects on memory and regulatory T cells. Method: immunoSEQ multiplex PCR; TCRdb's copy keeps in-frame clones and lacks some. The sample yields about 100,000 clones, roughly 91% seen once. Sequenced: non-Treg CD4+ T cells sorted from blood. The source of these receptors is a human donor in good health.

This chain links TRBV19 with TRBJ1-1, with D unclear. The V end was cut by 4 bases, the J end by 5 bases, with 11 bases between. This CDR3 contains 13 residues. Germline CDR1 is LNHDA and CDR2 is SQIVND (reference sequence). Here the CDR3 DNA reads TGTGCCAGTAGTACCCCCCGAGGGACTGAAGCTTTCTTT. Amino acids: CASSTPRGTEAFF.

This clone has only a few counts. The chain has TRBV18 and TRBJ1-4; D is ambiguous. The CDR3 length is 13 residues. V was clipped by 3 bases and J by 13 bases, with 15 bases between them. Germline assignment: CDR1 KGHSH and CDR2 LQKENI. The DNA for the CDR3 is TGTGCCAGCTCACCTGCTGGCTCGGGAAGACTGTTTTTT. Residues: CASSPAGSGRLFF. The full variable domain, with the rest looked up from reference TRBV18 and TRBJ1-4, is NAGVMQNPRHLVRRRGQEARLRCSPMKGHSHVYWYRQLPEEGLKFMVYLQKENIIDESGMPKERFSAEFPKEGPSILRIQQVVRGDSAAYFCASSPAGSGRLFFGSGTQLSVL.

This clone has just a few counts. The rearrangement links TRBV9 to TRBJ2-4; 7 positions agree with TRBD1. V dropped 3 bases and J dropped 5; count of bases not matched to a gene: 5. Germline V lookup: CDR1 SGDLS, CDR2 YYNGEE. There are 14 residues in the CDR3. The CDR3 DNA is TGTGCCAGCAGCGCCCCGGGACAGCAAAACATTCAGTACTTC. Its protein is CASSAPGQQNIQYF.

The V and J genes are TRBV9 and TRBJ1-3; no definite D call. Germline V CDR1 and CDR2: SGDLS, YYNGEE. V was shortened by 4 bases and J by 2 bases, with 10 bases between the two germline ends. There are 14 residues in the CDR3. The CDR3 nucleotides read TGTGCCAGCAGCCGGGAGATCACTGGAAACACCATATATTTT. Translation: CASSREITGNTIYF.

The rearrangement links TRBV7-2 to TRBJ1-5; D may be TRBD1 (5 bases). The CDR3 runs to 13 residues. With 6 bases removed from V and 3 bases from J, the gap between germline ends came to 9 bases. The germline CDR1 and CDR2 sequences are SGHTA and FQGNSA. DNA of the CDR3: TGTGCCAGCAGTCCCAGGGTCAATCAGCCCCAGCATTTT. This translates into CASSPRVNQPQHF.

The rearrangement joins TRBV6-1 to TRBJ2-7; the D gene is possibly TRBD1 (5 bases). Germline V gene data show CDR1 as MNHNS and CDR2 as SASEGT. The CDR3 length is 15 residues. Trimming stripped 1 base from V and 4 bases from J, with 14 bases between. CDR3 loop: CASSEGPGRAYEQYF. CDR3 DNA: TGTGCCAGCAGTGAAGGGCCCGGCAGGGCTTACGAGCAGTACTTC.

CDR3 loop: CASSDGAGDDANEQFF. In DNA, the CDR3 is TGTGCCAGCAGCGACGGAGCGGGAGATGACGCGAATGAGCAGTTCTTC. V gene TRBV9 combines with J gene TRBJ2-1; TRBD2 matches at 8 bases. The V and J ends lost 3 bases and 7 bases, in that order; junction bases with no gene match: 12. Germline lookup yields CDR1 SGDLS and CDR2 YYNGEE. This CDR3 contains 16 residues.

This chain connects TRBV28 to TRBJ2-1, with 9 bases matching TRBD1. Trimming at V came to 6 bases and at J to 6 bases, leaving 9 bases not matched to a gene. The CDR3 runs to 15 residues. CDR1 MDHEN and CDR2 SYDVKM come from the germline V gene. For the CDR3, the DNA is TGTGCCAGCAGGACGAGGGACAGGGTCGTCAATGAGCAGTTCTTC. Translation: CASRTRDRVVNEQFF. Variable domain in full (rest from reference TRBV28 and TRBJ2-1): DVKVTQSSRYLVKRTGEKVFLECVQDMDHENMFWYRQDPGLGLRLIYFSYDVKMKEKGDIPEGYSVSREKKERFSLILESASTNQTSMYLCASRTRDRVVNEQFFGPGTRLTVL.

This chain connects TRBV2 to TRBJ2-2, with a tentative D call TRBD2 (5 bases). Germline V CDR1 and CDR2: SNHLY, FYNNEI. The CDR3 spans 15 residues. V lost 8 bases and J 4 bases, leaving 17 bases between the germline ends. The CDR3 loop is CASRTSSTLTGELFF. CDR3 nucleotides: TGTGCCAGCCGGACTTCCTCCACCCTCACCGGGGAGCTGTTTTTT.

The V and J genes are TRBV15 and TRBJ2-1, with 16 bases lining up with TRBD2. The CDR3 covers 16 residues. Germline V gene lookup returns CDR1 LNHNV and CDR2 YYDKDF (reference sequence). J lost 12 bases, V lost 4 bases, and 9 bases had no gene match. This chain's CDR3 is CATSTGTSGRAFSQFF. Here the CDR3 DNA reads TGTGCCACCAGCACCGGGACTAGCGGGAGGGCTTTTTCGCAGTTCTTC.

The rearrangement uses TRBV7-2 and TRBJ2-2; D gene unclear. Germline V gene sequence: CDR1 SGHTA, CDR2 FQGNSA. CDR3 length equals 14 residues. Trimming took off 2 bases at V and 7 bases at J, with 11 bases between the two ends. This chain's CDR3 is CASSLTPAIGELFF. For the CDR3, the DNA is TGTGCCAGCAGCTTAACCCCAGCTATCGGGGAGCTGTTTTTT.

The J gene is TRBJ2-7, the V gene TRBV7-5; the table's TRBD1 call for D was not verified on the DNA. TRBV7-5 is noted as a pseudogene. CDR3 length equals 21 residues. This CDR3 is CARSLAGEGCMSRQGGSEQYF. The CDR3 DNA sequence: TGTGCCAGAAGCTTAGCCGGGGAGGGGTGTATGTCCAGACAGGGGGGATCCGAGCAGTACTTC.

The chain couples TRBV7-2 to TRBJ1-5; D is uncertain. Trimming removed 5 bases at V and 2 bases at J, with 10 bases between. Germline V lookup: CDR1 SGHTA, CDR2 FQGNSA. The CDR3 loop spans 14 amino acids. CDR3 sequence (DNA): TGTGCCAGCAGCCCCCATTTTGGCAATCAGCCCCAGCATTTT. Translation gives CASSPHFGNQPQHF.

This chain connects TRBV4-2 to TRBJ2-7; D may be TRBD2 (5 bases). The CDR3 has 18 residues. Trimming stripped 1 base from V and 5 bases from J, with 24 bases between. Germline CDR1 and CDR2: LGHNA and YNFKEQ. CDR3 DNA: TGTGCCAGCAGCCAAGCTTACTACCGGGGTGGGGTTGGGAACGAGCAGTACTTC. This encodes CASSQAYYRGGVGNEQYF.

This sequence joins TRBV11-2 and TRBJ2-3, with D possibly matching TRBD2 (7 bases). This CDR3 comprises 15 residues. Germline V gene data show CDR1 as SGHAT and CDR2 as FQNNGV. V dropped 7 bases and J dropped 9 bases, with 23 bases sitting between them. CDR3 in amino acids: CASNPGGHAAGTQYF. The CDR3 nucleotides read TGTGCCAGCAACCCGGGGGGACACGCGGCCGGGACGCAGTATTTT.

The rearrangement joins TRBV29-1 to TRBJ1-2; maybe TRBD1 (5 bases). The CDR3 is made up of 13 amino acids. Trimming pared 7 bases from V and 4 bases from J, leaving 16 bases between. Germline-derived CDR1 and CDR2 are SQVTM and ANQGSEA. CDR3 DNA sequence: TGCAGCGCCCTCTCGGGGGAACGCTATGGCTACACCTTC. It encodes CSALSGERYGYTF.

J is TRBJ1-2 and V is TRBV2, with TRBD1 matching over 8 bases. The length of the CDR3 is 13 residues. Germline V CDR1 and CDR2: SNHLY, FYNNEI. The trim removed 6 bases at V and 6 bases at J, leaving 6 bases unmatched. The CDR3 bases are TGTGCCAGCAGGTCGACAGGGGTGCATGGCTACACCTTC. Protein product: CASRSTGVHGYTF.

The gene calls are TRBV9 and TRBJ2-2, with 12 positions matching TRBD2. Germline trimming cut 4 bases from V and 4 bases from J; bases unmatched to any gene: 5. Germline CDR1 SGDLS, CDR2 YYNGEE. The CDR3 covers 16 residues. CDR3 in amino acids: CASSTTSGRFTGELFF. The CDR3 DNA reads TGTGCCAGCAGCACTACTAGCGGGAGGTTCACCGGGGAGCTGTTTTTT. Drawing the rest from reference TRBV9 and TRBJ2-2, the complete variable domain is DSGVTQTPKHLITATGQRVTLRCSPRSGDLSVYWYQQSLDQGLQFLIQYYNGEERAKGNILERFSAQQFPDLHSELNLSSLELGDSALYFCASSTTSGRFTGELFFGEGSRLTVL.

The V and J genes are TRBV29-1 and TRBJ2-3; D is unclear. The germline CDR1 and CDR2 sequences are SQVTM and ANQGSEA. The CDR3 loop spans 15 amino acids. V shed 5 bases and J shed 3 bases, with 18 bases lying between them. DNA for the CDR3: TGCAGCGTTACGGTCTTGTACGAAGAAACAGATACGCAGTATTTT. The encoded protein is CSVTVLYEETDTQYF.

The chain joins TRBV5-1 to TRBJ2-7, with 7 bases lining up with TRBD1. The CDR3 length is 14 residues. The V segment lost 4 bases and the J segment 0 bases; nucleotides outside the gene matches: 4. Germline assignment: CDR1 SGHRS and CDR2 YFSETQ. The CDR3 protein is CASSRDSGSYEQYF. The DNA of the CDR3 is TGCGCCAGCAGCCGGGACAGCGGCTCCTACGAGCAGTACTTC.

The chain combines TRBV29-1 with TRBJ2-3; a possible D gene is TRBD2 (5 bases). V was clipped by 3 bases and J by 7 bases, with 11 bases between them. Germline V gene lookup returns CDR1 SQVTM and CDR2 ANQGSEA. This CDR3 comprises 12 residues. CDR3 residues: CSVDEGRNTQYF. The DNA for the CDR3 is TGCAGCGTTGACGAGGGTCGGAATACGCAGTATTTT.

The chain has TRBV30 and TRBJ2-2, with D possibly being TRBD2 (6 bases). The germline V gene encodes CDR1 GTSNPN and CDR2 SVGIG (reference sequence). The CDR3 covers 15 residues. V lost 0 bases and J 5 bases, leaving 13 bases between the germline ends. The CDR3 DNA follows: TGTGCCTGGAGTGTTTGGAGGGTTGGGACCGGGGAGCTGTTTTTT. This encodes CAWSVWRVGTGELFF.

The rearrangement links TRBV5-1 to TRBJ2-5; 7 bases are a match to TRBD1. CDR1 and CDR2 (germline): SGHRS, YFSETQ. J lost 6 bases, V lost 0 bases, and 11 bases had no gene match. The CDR3 sequence is 16 residues long. The CDR3 bases are TGCGCCAGCAGCTTGGATTGGCCAGGGGGTATGAAGACCCAGTACTTC. Its translation is CASSLDWPGGMKTQYF. The variable domain in full, with the rest retrieved from reference TRBV5-1 and TRBJ2-5, is KAGVTQTPRYLIKTRGQQVTLSCSPISGHRSVSWYQQTPGQGLQFLFEYFSETQRNKGNFPGRFSGRQFSNSRSEMNVSTLELGDSALYLCASSLDWPGGMKTQYFGPGTRLLVL.

The chain couples TRBV29-1 to TRBJ1-1; no clear D gene. Trimming pared 4 bases from V and 10 bases from J, leaving 10 bases between. Germline V gene data show CDR1 as SQVTM and CDR2 as ANQGSEA. The CDR3 runs 10 residues. CDR3 sequence (DNA): TGCAGCGTTGCGGATCTGGGAGCTTTCTTT. Protein: CSVADLGAFF.

The chain has TRBV7-2 and TRBJ2-3; D not certain. The CDR3 has 13 residues. The V end was cut by 3 bases, the J end by 2 bases, with 6 bases between. Germline V gives CDR1 SGHTA, CDR2 FQGNSA. For the CDR3, the DNA is TGTGCCAGCAGCTTCCTCGTCACAGATACGCAGTATTTT. This translates into CASSFLVTDTQYF.

The chain links TRBV9 to TRBJ2-5, with TRBD1 as a possible D gene (5 bases). This CDR3 comprises 14 residues. V lost 6 bases to trimming and J lost 0 bases, with 12 bases between them. Germline loops: CDR1 SGDLS, CDR2 YYNGEE. This chain's CDR3 is CASTYGADQETQYF. The DNA for the CDR3 is TGTGCCAGCACCTATGGGGCAGACCAAGAGACCCAGTACTTC.

There are a few counts of this clone. This sequence joins TRBV9 and TRBJ1-2, with D tentatively TRBD1 (6 bases). CDR3 length: 16 residues. Germline values: CDR1 SGDLS, CDR2 YYNGEE. The V and J ends lost 0 bases and 4 bases respectively, with 16 bases between them. The DNA for the CDR3 is TGTGCCAGCAGCGTAGCTACGAAGGACAGTTTCTATGGCTACACCTTC. Translation: CASSVATKDSFYGYTF.

Turning to this clone: The junction does not match germline at one end; this may be a read error. CDR3: CASSLGGSSGPRLF. The CDR3 DNA reads as TGTGCCAGCAGCTTAGGGGGGTCTAGCGGGCCGCGGCTCTTC. The chain carries TRBV7-9 and TRBJ2-1, with 8 bases lining up with TRBD2. The CDR3 is 14 amino acids. CDR1 and CDR2 (germline): SEHNR, FQNEAQ (reference sequence). Complete variable domain (other parts from reference TRBV7-9 and TRBJ2-1): DTGVSQNPRHKITKRGQNVTFRCDPISEHNRLYWYRQTLGQGPEFLTYFQNEAQLEKSRLLSDRFSAERPKGSFSTLEIQRTEQGDSAMYLCASSLGGSSGPRLFGPGTRLTVL.

The V call is TRBV7-2, the J call TRBJ2-4; weak D call: TRBD1 (5 bases). Germline loops: CDR1 SGHTA, CDR2 FQGNSA. Trimming cost V 3 bases and J 3 bases, with 9 bases left between them. CDR3 length: 14 residues. The CDR3 is CASSFPGLKNIQYF. The CDR3 DNA reads TGTGCCAGCAGCTTCCCAGGGCTCAAAAACATTCAGTACTTC.

The rearrangement joins TRBV13 to TRBJ2-7; unclear D gene. V lost 5 bases and J lost 4, with 15 bases in between. The CDR3 has 14 amino acids. Germline-derived CDR1 and CDR2 are PRHDT and FYEKMQ (reference sequence). CDR3 nucleotides: TGTGCCAGCAGCCTTAGGCTCCAATTGTACGAGCAGTACTTC. The encoded protein is CASSLRLQLYEQYF.

The chain recombines TRBV5-5 with TRBJ2-7; D not certain. This CDR3 contains 13 residues. Trimming shortened V by 6 bases and J by 4 bases, and 14 bases separated the two germline ends. Germline-derived CDR1 and CDR2 are SGHKS and YYEKEE (reference sequence). The CDR3 nucleotides are TGTGCCAGCACCCACCCGGTCGGGTACGAGCAGTACTTC. It encodes CASTHPVGYEQYF.